What follows describes a single T cell receptor (beta chain). Its specificity is unknown. This sample also contains other DNA sequences that code for the same CDR3. The sample is drawn from a study of shared clonotypes between healthy human individuals. CDR1 and CDR2 (germline): SGHRS, YFSETQ. The CDR3 loop spans 15 amino acids. The trim removed 5 bases at V and 1 base at J, leaving 8 bases unmatched. Study-level results: Against clonotypes common to all four donors, non-shared ones had lower generation probabilities.

The input for sorted-subset replicate PCRs was 200 ng DNA, 25,000 to 35,000 T cell genomes. Profiled with immunoSEQ multiplex PCR; TCRdb holds only in-frame clones, not every one. Seen here are over 1.4 million clones, roughly 97% observed once, and the top ten hold about 1.2%. Caucasian adults residing in Nashville, Tennessee made up all the donors. The investigators split CD4+ cells into a CD45RA+ naive subset and a CD45RA-negative memory subset. This receptor was taken from a man in his thirties or forties in good health. Material: naive CD4+ T cells sorted from blood. Sample subset: CD45RA+ positively selected. This sequence joins TRBV5-1 and TRBJ2-5; 7 positions agree with TRBD1. The CDR3 loop is CASSLGTALQETQYF. The CDR3 region has the DNA TGCGCCAGCAGTCTCGGGACAGCTCTCCAAGAGACCCAGTACTTC.